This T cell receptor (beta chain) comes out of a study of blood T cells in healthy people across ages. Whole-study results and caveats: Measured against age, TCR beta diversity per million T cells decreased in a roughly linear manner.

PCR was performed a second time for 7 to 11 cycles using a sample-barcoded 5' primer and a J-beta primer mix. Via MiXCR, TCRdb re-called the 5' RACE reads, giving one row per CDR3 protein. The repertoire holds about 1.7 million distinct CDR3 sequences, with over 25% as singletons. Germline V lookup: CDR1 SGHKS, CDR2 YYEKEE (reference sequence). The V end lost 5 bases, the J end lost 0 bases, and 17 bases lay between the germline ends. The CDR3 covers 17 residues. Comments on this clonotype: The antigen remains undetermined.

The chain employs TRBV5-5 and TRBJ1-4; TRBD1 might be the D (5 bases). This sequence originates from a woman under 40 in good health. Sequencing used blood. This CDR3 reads CASSREGRAATNEKLFF. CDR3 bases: TGTGCCAGCAGTCGCGAGGGGAGGGCCGCAACTAATGAAAAACTGTTTTTT. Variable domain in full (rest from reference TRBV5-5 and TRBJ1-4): DAGVTQSPTHLIKTRGQQVTLRCSPISGHKSVSWYQQVLGQGPQFIFQYYEKEERGRGNFPDRFSARQFPNYSSELNVNALLLGDSALYLCASSREGRAATNEKLFFGSGTQLSVL.